The 2 T cell receptor beta chains presented below share a single source sample, sequenced in a study of T-cell reconstitution after alpha-beta-depleted transplantation in children. Unique molecular identifiers tagged the TCRbeta library. One entry per CDR3 protein results from TCRdb running MiXCR on the PCR reads. The sample gives approximately 490,000 distinct CDR3 sequences, roughly 10% of which show up once; about 2% is in the top ten. The sample in question was PBMCs, obtained before TCRalphabeta/CD19-depleted stem cell transplant. Every receptor here comes from a child aged 2-15 years with inherited bone marrow failure, due to receive a stem cell transplant.

The table lists this clonotype with many counts. The rearrangement links TRBV10-3 to TRBJ1-2; D gene ambiguous. Trimming shortened V by 1 base and J by 4 bases, and 7 bases separated the two germline ends. CDR3 length: 13 amino acids. From germline, CDR1 is ENHRY and CDR2 SYGVKD. For the CDR3, the DNA is TGTGCCATCAGTGAGTGGGCCCGCTATGGCTACACCTTC. Amino acids: CAISEWARYGYTF.

At least ten counts were recorded for this clonotype. The chain links TRBV29-1 to TRBJ2-1; 13 bases match TRBD2. Unmatched junction bases numbered 20, after V lost 5 bases and J lost 10 bases. CDR3 size: 18 residues. CDR1 and CDR2 from the germline V gene are SQVTM and ANQGSEA. CDR3 coding DNA: TGCAGCGTTTTGGGACTAGCGGGAATAAATCCCCGGCCACGGGAGCAGTTCTTC. It specifies CSVLGLAGINPRPREQFF.